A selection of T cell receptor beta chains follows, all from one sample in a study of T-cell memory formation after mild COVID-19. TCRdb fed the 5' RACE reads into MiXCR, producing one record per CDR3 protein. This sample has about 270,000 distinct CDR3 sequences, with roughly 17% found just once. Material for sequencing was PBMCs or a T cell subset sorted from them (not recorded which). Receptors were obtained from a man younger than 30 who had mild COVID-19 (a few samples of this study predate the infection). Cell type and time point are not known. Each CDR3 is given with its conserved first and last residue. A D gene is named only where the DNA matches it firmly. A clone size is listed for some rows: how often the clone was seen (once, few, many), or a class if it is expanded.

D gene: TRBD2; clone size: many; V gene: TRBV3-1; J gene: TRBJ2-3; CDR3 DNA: TGTGCCAGCAGCCCGGGACTAGCGGGGGCCACAGATACGCAGTATTTT; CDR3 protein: CASSPGLAGATDTQYF
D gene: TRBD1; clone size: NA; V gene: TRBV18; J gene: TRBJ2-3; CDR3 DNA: TGTGCCAGCTCACGTACAGGGGGACTCACAGATACGCAGTATTTT; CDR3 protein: CASSRTGGLTDTQYF
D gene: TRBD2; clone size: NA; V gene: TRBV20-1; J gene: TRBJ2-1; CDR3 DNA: TGCAGTGCTCCTCCAAGGACTAGCGGGGACTACAATGAGCAGTTCTTC; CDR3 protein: CSAPPRTSGDYNEQFF
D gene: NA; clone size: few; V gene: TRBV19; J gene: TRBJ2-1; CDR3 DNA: TGTGCCAGTACCCTAGGGGCCTACAATGAGCAGTTCTTC; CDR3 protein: CASTLGAYNEQFF
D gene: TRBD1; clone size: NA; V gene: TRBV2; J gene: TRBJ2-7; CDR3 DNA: TGTGCCAGCAGTGACGCCCCACAGGGGGCATCAAGCGAGCAGTACTTC; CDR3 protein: CASSDAPQGASSEQYF
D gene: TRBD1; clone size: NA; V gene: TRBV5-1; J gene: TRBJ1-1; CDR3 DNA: TGCGCCAGCAGCTATTCACAGGGGGCGAACACTGAAGCTTTCTTT; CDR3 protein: CASSYSQGANTEAFF
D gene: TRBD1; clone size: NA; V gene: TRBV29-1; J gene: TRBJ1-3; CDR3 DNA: TGCAGCGTGACAGGGGGGCTAACTGGAAACACCATATATTTT; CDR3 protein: CSVTGGLTGNTIYF
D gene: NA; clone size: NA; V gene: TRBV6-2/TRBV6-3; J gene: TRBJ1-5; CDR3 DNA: TGTGCCAGCAGTTACTCGCAACAACAGCCCCAGCATTTT; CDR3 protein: CASSYSQQQPQHF
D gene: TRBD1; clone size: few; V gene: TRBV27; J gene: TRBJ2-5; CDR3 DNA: TGTGCCAGCAGTTTACTGACAGGGGGGAGAGAGACCCAGTACTTC; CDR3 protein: CASSLLTGGRETQYF
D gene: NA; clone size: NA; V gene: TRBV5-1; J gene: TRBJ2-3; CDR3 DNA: TGCGCCAGCAGCTCTCAGACACCTAACACAGATACGCAGTATTTT; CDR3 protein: CASSSQTPNTDTQYF
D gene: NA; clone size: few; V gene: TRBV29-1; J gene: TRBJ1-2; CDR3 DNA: TGCAGCGTCTACACCCGGACCGATTTTAACTATGGCTACACCTTC; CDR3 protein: CSVYTRTDFNYGYTF
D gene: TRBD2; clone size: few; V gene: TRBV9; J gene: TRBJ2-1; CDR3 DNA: TGTGCCAGCAGCCCCCGCGGACTAGTGAGTGGTGAGCAGTTCTTC; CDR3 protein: CASSPRGLVSGEQFF
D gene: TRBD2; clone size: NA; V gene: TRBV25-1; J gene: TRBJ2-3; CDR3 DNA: TGTGCCAGCAGTGAACCCCAGCGGGGGGGCCTCGGCACAGATACGCAGTATTTT; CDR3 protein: CASSEPQRGGLGTDTQYF
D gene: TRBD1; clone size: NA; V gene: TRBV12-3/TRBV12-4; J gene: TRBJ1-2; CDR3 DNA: TGTGCCAGCAGTGGACAGGTGGGGGGCTATGGCTACACCTTC; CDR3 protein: CASSGQVGGYGYTF
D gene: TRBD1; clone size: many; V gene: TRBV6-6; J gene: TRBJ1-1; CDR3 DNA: TGTGCCAGCAGTTGGGCGACAGGGGGGACTGAAGCTTTCTTT; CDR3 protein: CASSWATGGTEAFF
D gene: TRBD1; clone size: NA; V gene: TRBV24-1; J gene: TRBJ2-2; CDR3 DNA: TGTGCCACCCAGGGACAGGGAGGTCCCGGGGAGCTGTTTTTT; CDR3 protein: CATQGQGGPGELFF
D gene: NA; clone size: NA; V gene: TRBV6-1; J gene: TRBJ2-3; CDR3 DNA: TGTGCCAGCAGTGTCATCCACAGGGAGGGCACAGATACGCAGTATTTT; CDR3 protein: CASSVIHREGTDTQYF
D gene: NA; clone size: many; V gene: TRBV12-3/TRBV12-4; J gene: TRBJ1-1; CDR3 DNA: TGTGCCAGCACCATGGGGGGTGGTCCGGCTTTCTTT; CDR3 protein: CASTMGGGPAFF
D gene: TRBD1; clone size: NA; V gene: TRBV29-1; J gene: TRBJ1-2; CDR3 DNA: TGCAGCGGGGGACAGGGCTCCATTGGCTACACCTTC; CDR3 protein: CSGGQGSIGYTF
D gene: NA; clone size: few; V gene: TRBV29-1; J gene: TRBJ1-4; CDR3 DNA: TGCAGCGGATTCTCGAGTGAAAAACTGTTTTTT; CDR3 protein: CSGFSSEKLFF
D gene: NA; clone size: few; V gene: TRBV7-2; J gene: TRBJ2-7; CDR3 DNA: TGTGCCAGCAGCTTAGAGATAACCTACGAGCAGTACTTC; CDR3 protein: CASSLEITYEQYF
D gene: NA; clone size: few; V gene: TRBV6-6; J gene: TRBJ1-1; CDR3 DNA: TGTGCCAGCAGCCCCAGGGGTGCCCTTGAAGCTTTCTTT; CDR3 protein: CASSPRGALEAFF
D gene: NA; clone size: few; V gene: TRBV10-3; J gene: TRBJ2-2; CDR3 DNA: TGTGCCATCAGTCAGGCTATTCCCGGGGAGCTGTTTTTT; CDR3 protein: CAISQAIPGELFF
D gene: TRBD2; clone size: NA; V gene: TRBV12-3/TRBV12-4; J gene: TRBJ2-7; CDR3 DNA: TGTGCCAGCCAGGCGGGGGTTCGCTACGAGCAGTACTTC; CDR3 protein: CASQAGVRYEQYF
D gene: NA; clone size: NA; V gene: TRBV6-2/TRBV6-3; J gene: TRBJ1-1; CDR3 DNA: TGTGCCAGCAGTGTAGGGTGGAAAAACACTGAAGCTTTCTTT; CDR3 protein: CASSVGWKNTEAFF
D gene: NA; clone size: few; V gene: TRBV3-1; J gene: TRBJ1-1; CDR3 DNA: TGTGCCAGCTCCGATAGACACATGAACACTGAAGCTTTCTTT; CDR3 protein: CASSDRHMNTEAFF
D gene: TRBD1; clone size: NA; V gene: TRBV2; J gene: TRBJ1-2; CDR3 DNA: TGTGCCAGCAGGACTGACAGGGGAGTCTATGGCTACACCTTC; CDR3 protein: CASRTDRGVYGYTF
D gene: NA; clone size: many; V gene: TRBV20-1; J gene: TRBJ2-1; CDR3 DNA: TGCAGTGCTAGTTTCGGGACTTACTTTTACAATGAGCAGTTCTTC; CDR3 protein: CSASFGTYFYNEQFF
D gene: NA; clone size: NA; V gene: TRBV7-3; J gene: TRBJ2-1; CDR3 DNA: TGTGCCAGCAGCTTTACGATGTTGGGTGAGCAGTTCTTC; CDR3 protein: CASSFTMLGEQFF
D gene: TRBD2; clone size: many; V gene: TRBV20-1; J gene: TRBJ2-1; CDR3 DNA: TGCAGTGCTAGACTAGCGGGGGGGTACAATGAGCAGTTCTTC; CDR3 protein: CSARLAGGYNEQFF
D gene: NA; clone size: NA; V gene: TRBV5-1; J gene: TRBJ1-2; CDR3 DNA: TGCGCCAGCAGCCCGGGACAAGAGAAACATGGCTACACCTTC; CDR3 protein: CASSPGQEKHGYTF
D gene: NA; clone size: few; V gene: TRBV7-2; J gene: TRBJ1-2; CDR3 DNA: TGTGCCAGCAGCGCAGACAGCTACTATGGCTACACCTTC; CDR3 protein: CASSADSYYGYTF
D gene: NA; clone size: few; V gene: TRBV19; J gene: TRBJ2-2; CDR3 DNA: TGTGCCAGTAATAGGGACTGGTACACCGGGGAGCTGTTTTTT; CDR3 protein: CASNRDWYTGELFF
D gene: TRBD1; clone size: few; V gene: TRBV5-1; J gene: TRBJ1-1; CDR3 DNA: TGCGCCAGCAGCTTAGGCCGCACAGGGGTCTTCACTGAAGCTTTCTTT; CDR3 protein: CASSLGRTGVFTEAFF
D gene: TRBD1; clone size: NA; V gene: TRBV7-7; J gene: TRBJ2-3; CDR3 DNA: TGTGCTAGCAGCCGGACAGGGGCATACGATACGCAGTATTTT; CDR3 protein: CASSRTGAYDTQYF
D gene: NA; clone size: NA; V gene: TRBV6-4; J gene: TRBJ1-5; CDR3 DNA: TGTGCCAGCAGGGAGAATAGCAATCAGCCCCAGCATTTT; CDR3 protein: CASRENSNQPQHF
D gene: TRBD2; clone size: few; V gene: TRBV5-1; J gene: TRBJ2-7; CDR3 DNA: TGCGCCAGCAGCTCGGGGACTAGCGGGGGGCCCCCCAACGAGCAGTACTTC; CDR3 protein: CASSSGTSGGPPNEQYF
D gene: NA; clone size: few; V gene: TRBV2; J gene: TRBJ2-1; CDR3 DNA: TGTGCCAGCAGTCGTGGGCGCAACAATGAGCAGTTCTTC; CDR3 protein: CASSRGRNNEQFF
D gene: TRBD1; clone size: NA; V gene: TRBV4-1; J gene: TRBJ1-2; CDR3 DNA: TGCGCCAGCAGCCAAGACATGAGCAGGGGGCTTGAGTATGGCTACACCTTC; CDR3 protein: CASSQDMSRGLEYGYTF